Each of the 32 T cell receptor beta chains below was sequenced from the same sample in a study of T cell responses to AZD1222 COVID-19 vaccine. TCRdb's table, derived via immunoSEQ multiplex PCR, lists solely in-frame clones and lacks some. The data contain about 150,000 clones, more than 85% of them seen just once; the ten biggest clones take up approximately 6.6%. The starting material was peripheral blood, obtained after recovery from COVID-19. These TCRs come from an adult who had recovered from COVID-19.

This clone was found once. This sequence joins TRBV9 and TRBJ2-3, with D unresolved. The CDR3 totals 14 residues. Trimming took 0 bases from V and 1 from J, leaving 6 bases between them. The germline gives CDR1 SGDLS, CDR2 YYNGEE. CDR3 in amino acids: CASSVAKGTDTQYF. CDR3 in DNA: TGTGCCAGCAGCGTAGCCAAGGGCACAGATACGCAGTATTTT.

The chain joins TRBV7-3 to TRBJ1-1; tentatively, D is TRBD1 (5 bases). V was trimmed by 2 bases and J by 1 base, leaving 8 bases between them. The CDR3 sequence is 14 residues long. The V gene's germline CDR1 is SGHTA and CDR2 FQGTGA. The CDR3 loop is CASSLLGGNTEAFF. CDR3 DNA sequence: TGTGCCAGCAGCTTACTTGGGGGGAACACTGAAGCTTTCTTT.

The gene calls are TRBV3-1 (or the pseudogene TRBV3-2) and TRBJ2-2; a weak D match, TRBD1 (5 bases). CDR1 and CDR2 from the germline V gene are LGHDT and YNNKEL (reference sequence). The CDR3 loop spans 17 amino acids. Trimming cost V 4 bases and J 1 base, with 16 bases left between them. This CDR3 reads CASSPLVGRLNTGELFF. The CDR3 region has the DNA TGTGCCAGCAGCCCTCTCGTGGGGCGACTGAACACCGGGGAGCTGTTTTTT.

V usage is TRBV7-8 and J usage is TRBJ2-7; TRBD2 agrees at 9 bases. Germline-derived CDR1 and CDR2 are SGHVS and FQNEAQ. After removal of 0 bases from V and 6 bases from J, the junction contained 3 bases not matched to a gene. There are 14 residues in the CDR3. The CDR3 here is CASSLAVAGVEQYF. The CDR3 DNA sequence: TGTGCCAGCAGCTTAGCAGTAGCGGGAGTCGAGCAGTACTTC. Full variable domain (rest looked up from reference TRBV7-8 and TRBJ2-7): GAGVSQSPRYKVAKRGQDVALRCDPISGHVSLFWYQQALGQGPEFLTYFQNEAQLDKSGLPSDRFFAERPEGSVSTLKIQRTQQEDSAVYLCASSLAVAGVEQYFGPGTRLTVT.

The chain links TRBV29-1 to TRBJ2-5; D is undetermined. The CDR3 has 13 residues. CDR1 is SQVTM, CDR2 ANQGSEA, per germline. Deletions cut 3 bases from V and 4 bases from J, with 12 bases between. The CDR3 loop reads CSVEGADRETQYF. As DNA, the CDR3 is TGCAGCGTTGAGGGCGCCGACCGAGAGACCCAGTACTTC.

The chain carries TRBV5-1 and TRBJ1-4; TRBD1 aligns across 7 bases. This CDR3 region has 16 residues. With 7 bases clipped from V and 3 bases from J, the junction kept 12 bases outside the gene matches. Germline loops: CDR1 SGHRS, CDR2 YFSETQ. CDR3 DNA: TGCGCCAGCCGGCCCCTTACAGGGGCCGCTAATGAAAAACTGTTTTTT. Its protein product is CASRPLTGAANEKLFF.

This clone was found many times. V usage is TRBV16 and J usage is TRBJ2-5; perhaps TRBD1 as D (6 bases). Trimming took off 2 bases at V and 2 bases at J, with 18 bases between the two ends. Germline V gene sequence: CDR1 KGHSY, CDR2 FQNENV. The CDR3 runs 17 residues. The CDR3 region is CASSQDPPQGLQETQYF. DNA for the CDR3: TGTGCCAGCAGCCAAGACCCCCCCCAGGGGCTACAAGAGACCCAGTACTTC.

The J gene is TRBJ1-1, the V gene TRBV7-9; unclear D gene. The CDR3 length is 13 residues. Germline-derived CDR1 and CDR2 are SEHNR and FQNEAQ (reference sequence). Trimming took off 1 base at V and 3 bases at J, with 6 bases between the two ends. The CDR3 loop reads CASSLDGDTEAFF. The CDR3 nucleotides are TGTGCCAGCAGCTTAGACGGGGACACTGAAGCTTTCTTT.

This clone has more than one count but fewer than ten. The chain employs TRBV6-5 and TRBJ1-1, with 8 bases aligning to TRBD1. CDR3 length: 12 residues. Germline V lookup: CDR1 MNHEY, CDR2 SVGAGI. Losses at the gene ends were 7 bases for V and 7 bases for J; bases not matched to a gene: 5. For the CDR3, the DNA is TGTGCCAGCATACGGGACAGGAGTGAAGCTTTCTTT. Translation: CASIRDRSEAFF.

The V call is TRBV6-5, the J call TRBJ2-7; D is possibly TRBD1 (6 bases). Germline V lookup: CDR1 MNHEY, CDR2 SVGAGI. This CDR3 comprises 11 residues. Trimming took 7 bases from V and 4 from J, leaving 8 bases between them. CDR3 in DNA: TGTGCCAGCAATCAGGGGTACGAGCAGTACTTC. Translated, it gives CASNQGYEQYF.

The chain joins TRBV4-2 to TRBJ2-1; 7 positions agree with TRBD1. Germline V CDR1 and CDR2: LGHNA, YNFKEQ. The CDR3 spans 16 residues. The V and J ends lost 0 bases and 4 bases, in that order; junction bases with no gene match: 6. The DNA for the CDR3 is TGTGCCAGCAGCCAAGATTCGGGACAGCTATACAATGAGCAGTTCTTC. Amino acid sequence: CASSQDSGQLYNEQFF.

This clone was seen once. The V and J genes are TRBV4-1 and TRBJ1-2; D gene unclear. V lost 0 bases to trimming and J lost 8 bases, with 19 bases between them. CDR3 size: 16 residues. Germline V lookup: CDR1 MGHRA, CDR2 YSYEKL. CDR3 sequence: CASSQDFPGGLGGYTF. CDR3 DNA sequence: TGCGCCAGCAGCCAAGACTTTCCGGGTGGGCTGGGGGGCTACACCTTC.

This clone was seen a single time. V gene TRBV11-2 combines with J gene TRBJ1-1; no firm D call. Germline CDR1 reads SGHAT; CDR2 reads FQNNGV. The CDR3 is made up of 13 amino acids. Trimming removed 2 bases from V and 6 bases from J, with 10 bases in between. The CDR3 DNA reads TGTGCCAGCAGCTTAACTAAGTGGGCTGAAGCTTTCTTT. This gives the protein CASSLTKWAEAFF.

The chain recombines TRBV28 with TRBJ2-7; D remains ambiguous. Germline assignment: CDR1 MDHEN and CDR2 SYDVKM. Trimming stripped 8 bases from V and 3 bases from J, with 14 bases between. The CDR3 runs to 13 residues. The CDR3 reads CASAVRVNYEQYF. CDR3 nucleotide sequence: TGTGCCAGCGCCGTTCGGGTGAACTACGAGCAGTACTTC.

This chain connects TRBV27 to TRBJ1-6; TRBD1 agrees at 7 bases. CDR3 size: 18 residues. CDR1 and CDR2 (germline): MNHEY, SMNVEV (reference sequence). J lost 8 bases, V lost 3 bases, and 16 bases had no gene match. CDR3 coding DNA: TGTGCCAGCAGTTTGTATAAAAGGACAGGAGGTTTCCATTCACCCCTCCACTTT. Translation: CASSLYKRTGGFHSPLHF.

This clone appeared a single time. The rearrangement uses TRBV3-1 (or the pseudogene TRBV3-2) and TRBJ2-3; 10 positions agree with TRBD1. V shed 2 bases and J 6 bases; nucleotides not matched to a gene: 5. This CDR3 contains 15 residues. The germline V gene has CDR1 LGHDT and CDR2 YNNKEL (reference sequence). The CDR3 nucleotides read TGTGCCAGCAGCCAACCCGGGACAGGGGCCGATACGCAGTATTTT. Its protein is CASSQPGTGADTQYF.

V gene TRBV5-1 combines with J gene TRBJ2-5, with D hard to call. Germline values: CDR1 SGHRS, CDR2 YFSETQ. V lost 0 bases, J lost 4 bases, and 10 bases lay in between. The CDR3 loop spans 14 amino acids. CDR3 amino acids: CASSLANSGETQYF. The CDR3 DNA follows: TGCGCCAGCAGCTTGGCAAACAGTGGAGAGACCCAGTACTTC.

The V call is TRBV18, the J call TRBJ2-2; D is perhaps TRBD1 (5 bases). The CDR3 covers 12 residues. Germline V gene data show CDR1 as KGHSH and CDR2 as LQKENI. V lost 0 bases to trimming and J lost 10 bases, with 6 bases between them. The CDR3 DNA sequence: TGTGCCAGCTCACCACCGACAGTGGAGCTGTTTTTT. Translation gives CASSPPTVELFF.

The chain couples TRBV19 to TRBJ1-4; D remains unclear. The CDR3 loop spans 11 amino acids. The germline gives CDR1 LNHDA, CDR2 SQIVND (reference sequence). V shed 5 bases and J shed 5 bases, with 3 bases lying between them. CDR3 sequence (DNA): TGTGCCAGTAGTCTAAATGAAAAACTGTTTTTT. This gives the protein CASSLNEKLFF.

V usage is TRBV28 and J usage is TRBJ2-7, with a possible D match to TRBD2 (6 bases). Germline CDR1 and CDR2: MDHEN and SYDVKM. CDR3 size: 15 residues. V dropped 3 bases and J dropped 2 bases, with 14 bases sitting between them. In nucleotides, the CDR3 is TGTGCCAGCAGTTTGGGCCCGTTAGCGGCCTACGAGCAGTACTTC. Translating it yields CASSLGPLAAYEQYF.

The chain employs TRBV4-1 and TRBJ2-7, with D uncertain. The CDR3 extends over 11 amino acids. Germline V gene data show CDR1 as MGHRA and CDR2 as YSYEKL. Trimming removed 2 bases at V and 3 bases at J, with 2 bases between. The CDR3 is CASSQNYEQYF. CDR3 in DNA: TGCGCCAGCAGCCAAAACTACGAGCAGTACTTC.

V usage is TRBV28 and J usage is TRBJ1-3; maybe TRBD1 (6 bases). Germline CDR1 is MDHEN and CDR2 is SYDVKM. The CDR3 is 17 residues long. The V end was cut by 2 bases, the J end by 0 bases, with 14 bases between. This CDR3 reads CASSLPRQATSGNTIYF. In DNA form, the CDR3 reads TGTGCCAGCAGTTTACCGCGACAGGCTACCTCTGGAAACACCATATATTTT.

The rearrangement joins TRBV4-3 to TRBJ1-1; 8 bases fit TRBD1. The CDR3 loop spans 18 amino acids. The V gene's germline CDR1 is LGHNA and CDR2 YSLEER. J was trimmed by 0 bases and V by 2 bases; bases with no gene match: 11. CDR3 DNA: TGCGCCAGCAGCCAAAGCGGGACAGGTTCGCCAATGAACACTGAAGCTTTCTTT. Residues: CASSQSGTGSPMNTEAFF.

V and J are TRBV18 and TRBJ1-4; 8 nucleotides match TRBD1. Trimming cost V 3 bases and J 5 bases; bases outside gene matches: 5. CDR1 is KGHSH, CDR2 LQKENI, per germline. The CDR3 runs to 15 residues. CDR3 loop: CASSPQRTGNEKLFF. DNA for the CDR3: TGTGCCAGCTCACCGCAAAGGACAGGGAATGAAAAACTGTTTTTT.

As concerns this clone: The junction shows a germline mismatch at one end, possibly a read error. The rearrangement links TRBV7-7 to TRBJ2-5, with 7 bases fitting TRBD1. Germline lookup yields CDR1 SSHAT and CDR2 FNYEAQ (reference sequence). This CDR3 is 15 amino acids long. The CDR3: CASSLIQGVDETQYF. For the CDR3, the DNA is TGTGCTAGCAGCTTAATTCAGGGGGTGGATGAGACCCAGTACTTC.

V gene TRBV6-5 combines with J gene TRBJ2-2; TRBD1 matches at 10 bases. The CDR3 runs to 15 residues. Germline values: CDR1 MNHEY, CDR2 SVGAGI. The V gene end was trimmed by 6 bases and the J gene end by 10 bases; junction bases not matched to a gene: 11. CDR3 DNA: TGTGCCAGCAGAAGAGCCGGGACAGGGGAGCAGGAGCTGTTTTTT. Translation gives CASRRAGTGEQELFF.

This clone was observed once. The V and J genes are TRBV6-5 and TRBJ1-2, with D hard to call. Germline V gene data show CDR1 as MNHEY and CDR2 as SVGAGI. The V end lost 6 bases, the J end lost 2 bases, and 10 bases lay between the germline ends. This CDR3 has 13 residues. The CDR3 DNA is TGTGCCAGCAGCCTCGGGCTAAACTATGGCTACACCTTC. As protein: CASSLGLNYGYTF.

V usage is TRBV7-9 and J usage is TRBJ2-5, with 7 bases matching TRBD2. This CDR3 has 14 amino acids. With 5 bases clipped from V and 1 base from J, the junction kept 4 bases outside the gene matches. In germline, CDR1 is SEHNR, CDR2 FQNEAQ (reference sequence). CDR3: CASSTGTIQETQYF. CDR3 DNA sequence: TGTGCCAGCAGCACCGGGACTATCCAAGAGACCCAGTACTTC.

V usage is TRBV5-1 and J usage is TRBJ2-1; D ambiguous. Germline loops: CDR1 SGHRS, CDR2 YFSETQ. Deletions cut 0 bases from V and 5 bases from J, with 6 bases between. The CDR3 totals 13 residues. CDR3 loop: CASSLERHNEQFF. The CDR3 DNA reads TGCGCCAGCAGCTTGGAAAGACACAATGAGCAGTTCTTC.

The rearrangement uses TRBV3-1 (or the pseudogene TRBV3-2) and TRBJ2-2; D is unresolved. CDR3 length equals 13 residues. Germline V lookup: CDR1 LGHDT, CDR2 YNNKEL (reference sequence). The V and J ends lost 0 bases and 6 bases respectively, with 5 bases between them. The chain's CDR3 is CASSQDLAGELFF. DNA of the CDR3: TGTGCCAGCAGCCAAGATCTGGCCGGGGAGCTGTTTTTT.

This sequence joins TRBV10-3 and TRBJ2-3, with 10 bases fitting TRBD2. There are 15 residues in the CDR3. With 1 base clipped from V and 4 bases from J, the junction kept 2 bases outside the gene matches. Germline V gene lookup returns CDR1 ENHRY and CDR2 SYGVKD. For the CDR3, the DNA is TGTGCCATCAGTGAGTGGAGCGGGGGGGCAGATACGCAGTATTTT. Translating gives CAISEWSGGADTQYF.

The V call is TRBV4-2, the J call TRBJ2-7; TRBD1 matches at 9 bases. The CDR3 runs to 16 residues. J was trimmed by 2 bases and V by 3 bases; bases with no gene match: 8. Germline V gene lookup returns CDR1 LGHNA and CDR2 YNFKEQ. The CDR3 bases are TGTGCCAGCAGCCAGCTTCCGGGACAGGGAACCTACGAGCAGTACTTC. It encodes CASSQLPGQGTYEQYF.